This entry lists 27 T cell receptor beta chains sequenced from one sample in a study of CD8 T cells in ankylosing spondylitis. TCRdb called the 5' RACE reads again in MiXCR, with one record for every CDR3 protein. The table shows about 220,000 distinct CDR3 sequences, with 7% to 8% occurring only once. Study findings and constraints: What seemed typical of ankylosing spondylitis blood was a TCR beta motif built from several highly homologous variants.

Antigens of these TCRs are unknown. The sample taken for sequencing was blood, either unsorted or a sorted T cell fraction (not recorded which). The receptors come from a male donor with ankylosing spondylitis.

This clonotype was recorded many times. The chain couples TRBV11-1 to TRBJ2-7; 7 nucleotides align to TRBD1. The V gene's germline CDR1 is SGHAT and CDR2 FQDESV (reference sequence). V shed 0 bases and J 5 bases; nucleotides not matched to a gene: 7. The length of the CDR3 is 15 residues. The CDR3 sequence is CASSLARRGPDEQYF. The CDR3 nucleotides are TGTGCCAGCAGCTTAGCGAGAAGGGGGCCGGACGAGCAGTACTTC.

Points on this clonotype: This may stem from a read error, because a much larger clone lies one nucleotide away. This rearrangement joins TRBV12-3 or TRBV12-4 to TRBJ2-7, with D perhaps matching TRBD1 or TRBD2 (5 bases each). The CDR3 length is 11 residues. Trimming left V 6 bases short and J 12 bases short, with 15 bases between. The DNA for the CDR3 is TGTGCCAGCAGAGATGGAAAGGGGACGTACTTC. It yields the protein CASRDGKGTYF.

The sample holds many counts of this clonotype. The chain uses TRBV29-1 and TRBJ2-1, with D possibly TRBD1 on 7 matching bases. V was clipped by 4 bases and J by 12 bases, with 16 bases between them. CDR1 SQVTM and CDR2 ANQGSEA come from the germline V gene. This CDR3 is 12 amino acids long. CDR3 loop: CSVVGGAGGQFF. The CDR3 DNA sequence: TGCAGCGTTGTTGGAGGGGCAGGGGGGCAGTTCTTC.

This clonotype was observed many times. CDR3 in DNA: TGTGCCAGCAGTTTCTCTGGGTTCAACAATGAGCAGTTCTTC. Encoded protein: CASSFSGFNNEQFF. V and J are TRBV27 and TRBJ2-1, with D hard to call. Germline CDR1 is MNHEY and CDR2 is SMNVEV (reference sequence). Trimming left V 3 bases short and J 5 bases short, with 11 bases between. The CDR3 spans 14 residues.

At least ten counts were recorded for this clonotype. This chain connects TRBV4-3 to TRBJ2-1; the match to TRBD2 covers 10 bases. Germline V gene data show CDR1 as LGHNA and CDR2 as YSLEER. The CDR3 has 16 residues. After removal of 1 base from V and 4 bases from J, the junction contained 4 bases not matched to a gene. The CDR3 nucleotides read TGCGCCAGCAGCCAAGTTTGGACTAGCGGTTACAATGAGCAGTTCTTC. This translates into CASSQVWTSGYNEQFF.

Remarks on this clonotype: A much larger clone differs from this one at a single base, so this may be a read error. The chain has TRBV5-6 and TRBJ2-1; D is uncertain. The CDR3 runs to 16 residues. Germline V gene data show CDR1 as SGHDT and CDR2 as YYEEEE. This chain's CDR3 is CASSLATWDSYNQQFF. In nucleotides, the CDR3 is TGTGCCAGCAGCTTGGCTACGTGGGATTCCTACAATCAGCAGTTCTTC.

There are a few counts of this clonotype. The chain recombines TRBV7-2 with TRBJ1-5; tentative D call: TRBD1 (6 bases). The germline V and J ends were trimmed by 5 bases and 5 bases, with 16 bases remaining between them. The germline gives CDR1 SGHTA, CDR2 FQGNSA. The CDR3 is 15 amino acids. CDR3 sequence: CASSGSGQPYQPQHF. The CDR3 region has the DNA TGTGCCAGCAGCGGAAGCGGACAGCCTTATCAGCCCCAGCATTTT.

This clonotype was picked up many times. The genes are TRBV29-1 and TRBJ1-1, with D unclear. Trimming shortened V by 4 bases and J by 1 base, and 4 bases separated the two germline ends. The CDR3 runs 11 residues. Per germline, CDR1 SQVTM and CDR2 ANQGSEA. The CDR3 DNA reads as TGCAGCGTTGTGGGGAACACTGAAGCTTTCTTT. Residues: CSVVGNTEAFF.

This clonotype came up many times. V and J are TRBV20-1 and TRBJ1-2; tentative D call: TRBD1 (5 bases). V shed 6 bases and J shed 4 bases, with 12 bases lying between them. Germline V gene lookup returns CDR1 DFQATT and CDR2 SNEGSKA (reference sequence). The CDR3 covers 12 residues. CDR3 residues: CSAQPGTYGYTF. Written as DNA, the CDR3 is TGCAGTGCACAGCCAGGGACCTATGGCTACACCTTC.

This clonotype was counted at least ten times. This chain joins TRBV7-9 and TRBJ1-2; D is ambiguous. The CDR3 has 12 residues. Germline V gene sequence: CDR1 SEHNR, CDR2 FQNEAQ (reference sequence). The germline V and J ends were trimmed by 5 bases and 7 bases, with 11 bases remaining between them. This CDR3 is CASSGSRFGYTF. The CDR3 DNA follows: TGTGCCAGCAGCGGGAGTCGGTTTGGCTACACCTTC.

This chain connects TRBV18 to TRBJ2-1; 7 bases map to TRBD2. The CDR3 is 11 residues long. The junction had 2 bases not matched to a gene; V was cut back by 2 bases and J by 13 bases. Germline loops: CDR1 KGHSH, CDR2 LQKENI. CDR3 nucleotides: TGTGCCAGCTCACCAGGGGGGGTTCAGTTCTTC. Its translation: CASSPGGVQFF.

This clonotype showed up many times. The V and J genes are TRBV21-1 and TRBJ2-4; the table's D gene call, TRBD1, was not cross checked with the DNA. TRBV21-1 is deemed a pseudogene. The CDR3 has 16 amino acids. The chain's CDR3 is CASRNRGRRAKNIQYF. CDR3 nucleotides: TGTGCCAGCAGGAACAGGGGGAGAAGAGCCAAAAACATTCAGTACTTC.

This clonotype was found many times. The V gene is TRBV4-2, the J gene TRBJ2-1; the D gene is possibly TRBD2 (6 bases). Germline CDR1 reads LGHNA; CDR2 reads YNFKEQ. V dropped 8 bases and J dropped 9 bases, with 17 bases sitting between them. The CDR3 spans 13 residues. The CDR3 reads CASGYAGSGEQFF. In DNA form, the CDR3 reads TGTGCCAGCGGGTATGCGGGGTCAGGTGAGCAGTTCTTC.

The table lists this clonotype with many counts. The chain links TRBV20-1 to TRBJ2-1; D remains unclear. The V end lost 4 bases, the J end lost 2 bases, and 9 bases lay between the germline ends. CDR3 size: 13 residues. Germline V CDR1 and CDR2: DFQATT, SNEGSKA (reference sequence). This CDR3 reads CSATGRTYNEQFF. The CDR3 coding sequence is TGCAGTGCTACCGGACGGACCTACAATGAGCAGTTCTTC.

This clonotype was counted ten times or more. The rearrangement links TRBV7-8 to TRBJ2-3; 9 bases fit TRBD2. The CDR3 consists of 19 residues. Germline V gives CDR1 SGHVS, CDR2 FQNEAQ. V shed 8 bases, J shed 3 bases, and the junction held 21 bases outside the gene matches. This CDR3 reads CASSLPGLAHPSATDTQYF. For the CDR3, the DNA is TGTGCCAGCTCTCTTCCGGGACTAGCCCATCCTAGCGCGACAGATACGCAGTATTTT.

In its sample, this clonotype was seen many times. The CDR3 DNA follows: TGTGCCAGCAGCACAACAGGGGGGAGGATCCACGAGCAGTACTTC. Amino acids: CASSTTGGRIHEQYF. The chain is built from TRBV28 and TRBJ2-7; 8 bases are shared with TRBD1. The CDR3 has 15 residues. The germline V gene encodes CDR1 MDHEN and CDR2 SYDVKM. The V gene end was trimmed by 6 bases and the J gene end by 5 bases; junction bases not matched to a gene: 12.

This clonotype was detected ten times or more. The chain has TRBV5-1 and TRBJ1-1, with a tentative D call TRBD1 (6 bases). CDR3 length: 15 residues. V lost 1 base, J lost 1 base, and 11 bases lay in between. Per germline, CDR1 SGHRS and CDR2 YFSETQ. The CDR3 region has the DNA TGCGCCAGCAGCTTGACCAGGACAGCGAACACTGAAGCTTTCTTT. Protein: CASSLTRTANTEAFF. The full variable domain, rest sourced from reference TRBV5-1 and TRBJ1-1, is KAGVTQTPRYLIKTRGQQVTLSCSPISGHRSVSWYQQTPGQGLQFLFEYFSETQRNKGNFPGRFSGRQFSNSRSEMNVSTLELGDSALYLCASSLTRTANTEAFFGQGTRLTVV.

This clonotype was counted ten times or more. Here the CDR3 DNA reads TGTGCCAGCAGCGCGTCGGGACTGCAATATGGCTACACCTTC. Its protein product is CASSASGLQYGYTF. This chain uses TRBV9 with TRBJ1-2; tentatively, D is TRBD1 (5 bases). The length of the CDR3 is 14 residues. Trimming took 3 bases from V and 5 from J, leaving 14 bases between them. Per the germline V gene, CDR1 is SGDLS and CDR2 is YYNGEE.

This clonotype was counted at least ten times. V usage is TRBV20-1 and J usage is TRBJ1-5; the match to TRBD1 covers 7 bases. This CDR3 region has 15 residues. The trim removed 2 bases at V and 6 bases at J, leaving 10 bases unmatched. Germline lookup yields CDR1 DFQATT and CDR2 SNEGSKA (reference sequence). Written as DNA, the CDR3 is TGCAGTGCTAGAAGGTTGCAGGGGGTTGGTCAGCCCCAGCATTTT. Translating it yields CSARRLQGVGQPQHF.

This clonotype appeared a few times. The J gene is TRBJ2-5, the V gene TRBV5-6; 9 bases map to TRBD1. Germline V gives CDR1 SGHDT, CDR2 YYEEEE. The V segment lost 5 bases and the J segment 4 bases; nucleotides outside the gene matches: 0. The CDR3 loop spans 12 amino acids. CDR3 amino acids: CASRTGGETQYF. CDR3 in DNA: TGTGCCAGCAGGACAGGGGGAGAGACCCAGTACTTC.

This clonotype was seen only a few times. V is TRBV30 and J is TRBJ2-1, with D perhaps TRBD1 (5 bases). The V gene lost 0 bases and the J gene lost 5 bases, with 23 bases spanning the gap. The germline V gene encodes CDR1 GTSNPN and CDR2 SVGIG (reference sequence). This CDR3 has 18 amino acids. The CDR3 sequence is CAWSVLSRTSYGNNEQFF. The DNA of the CDR3 is TGTGCCTGGAGTGTCCTTTCTCGGACATCCTATGGGAACAATGAGCAGTTCTTC.

This clonotype was seen a few times. The rearrangement links TRBV7-6 to TRBJ1-1; D might be TRBD1 (6 bases). CDR1 and CDR2 from the germline V gene are SGHVS and FNYEAQ. The CDR3 totals 15 residues. V lost 0 bases and J lost 1, with 9 bases in between. CDR3 amino acids: CASSLAAGENTEAFF. The CDR3 DNA is TGTGCCAGCAGCTTAGCGGCAGGGGAGAACACTGAAGCTTTCTTT.

This clonotype was observed a handful of times. V and J are TRBV7-9 and TRBJ2-3; D remains unclear. The CDR3 is 14 amino acids. Germline V gene sequence: CDR1 SEHNR, CDR2 FQNEAQ (reference sequence). Trimming took off 5 bases at V and 1 base at J, with 10 bases between the two ends. The CDR3 reads CASSPPRRTDTQYF. CDR3 coding DNA: TGTGCCAGCAGCCCGCCGAGACGCACAGATACGCAGTATTTT.

This clonotype was seen repeatedly, ten times or more. The chain is built from TRBV7-9 and TRBJ2-7; D call uncertain. CDR3 length: 15 residues. V lost 5 bases and J 5 bases, leaving 19 bases between the germline ends. CDR1 and CDR2 from the germline V gene are SEHNR and FQNEAQ (reference sequence). CDR3 residues: CASSPTRADPHEQYF. The DNA of the CDR3 is TGTGCCAGCAGCCCCACCCGGGCGGATCCCCACGAGCAGTACTTC.

This clonotype appeared many times. The chain couples TRBV6-5 to TRBJ2-2, with TRBD2 matching over 11 bases. With 2 bases clipped from V and 6 bases from J, the junction kept 2 bases outside the gene matches. Germline CDR1 and CDR2: MNHEY and SVGAGI. The CDR3 loop spans 15 amino acids. The CDR3 loop is CASSYLLAGAGELFF. In DNA form, the CDR3 reads TGTGCCAGCAGTTACCTACTAGCGGGGGCCGGGGAGCTGTTTTTT.

This clonotype was counted at least ten times. CDR3 loop: CASLGDKSYEQYF. The DNA of the CDR3 is TGTGCCTCCCTAGGGGATAAGTCCTACGAGCAGTACTTC. The chain is built from TRBV6-1 and TRBJ2-7; D is perhaps TRBD1 (5 bases). The CDR3 length is 13 residues. V lost 11 bases, J lost 1 base, and 15 bases lay in between. Germline-derived CDR1 and CDR2 are MNHNS and SASEGT.

This clonotype was counted at least ten times. The J gene is TRBJ1-2, the V gene TRBV7-9; a possible D gene is TRBD1 (5 bases). V was pared by 3 bases and J by 5 bases, with 16 bases between. Looked up from germline, CDR1 is SEHNR and CDR2 is FQNEAQ (reference sequence). This CDR3 spans 15 amino acids. CDR3 nucleotide sequence: TGTGCCAGCAGCTTTCTTCCGGGGGAGCGGTATGGCTACACCTTC. Translating it yields CASSFLPGERYGYTF.